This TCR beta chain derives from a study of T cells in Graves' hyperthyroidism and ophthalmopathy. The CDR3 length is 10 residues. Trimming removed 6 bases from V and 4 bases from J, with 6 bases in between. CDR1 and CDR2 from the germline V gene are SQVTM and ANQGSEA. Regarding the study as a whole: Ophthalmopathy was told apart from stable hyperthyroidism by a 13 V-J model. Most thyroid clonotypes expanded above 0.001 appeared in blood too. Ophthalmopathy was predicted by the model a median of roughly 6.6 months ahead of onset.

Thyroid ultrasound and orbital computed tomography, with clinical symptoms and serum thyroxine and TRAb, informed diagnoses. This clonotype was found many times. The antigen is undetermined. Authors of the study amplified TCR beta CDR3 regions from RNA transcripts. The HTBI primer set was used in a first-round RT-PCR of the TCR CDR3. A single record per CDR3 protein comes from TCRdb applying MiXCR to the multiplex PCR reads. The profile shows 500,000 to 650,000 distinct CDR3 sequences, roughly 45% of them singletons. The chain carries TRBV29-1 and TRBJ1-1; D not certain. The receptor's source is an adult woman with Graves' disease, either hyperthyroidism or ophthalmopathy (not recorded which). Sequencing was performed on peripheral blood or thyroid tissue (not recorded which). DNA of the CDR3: TGCAGCGTGGCTGTCACTGAAGCTTTCTTT. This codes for CSVAVTEAFF.